This T cell receptor beta chain stems from a study of beta chain features in type 1 diabetes. General observations from the study: Shorter TCRB CDR3s, moderately but significantly so, were found in Type 1 diabetes patients in all four CD4+ subsets. Using cDNA template may skew counts toward highly expressing activated cells.

This clone occurred a few times. Its antigen remains unidentified. The CDR3 runs to 13 residues. Per the germline V gene, CDR1 is MDHEN and CDR2 is SYDVKM. The V gene lost 7 bases and the J gene lost 5 bases, with 14 bases spanning the gap. cDNA synthesis used the whole RNA isolate, giving expressed TCRB sequences. Each sample of naive, central memory or regulatory T cells had, on average, roughly 3.4 million reads. The repertoire was sequenced with immunoSEQ multiplex PCR; TCRdb's copy has only in-frame clones and lacks some. Of 900,000 or so clones listed, roughly 17% are singletons. This receptor was taken from a woman between 18 and 30 years old in good health. The sequenced sample consisted of naive CD4+ T cells from blood. The chain combines TRBV28 with TRBJ2-5, with D uncertain. CDR3 protein: CASTDPAVETQYF. In DNA form, the CDR3 reads TGTGCCAGCACGGATCCGGCGGTTGAGACCCAGTACTTC.